The T cell receptor (beta chain) under discussion was sequenced for a study of blood T cell repertoires in COVID-19. In the authors' methods: Cell counts per sample came from amplifying reference gene primers. Produced via immunoSEQ multiplex PCR; TCRdb's table is partial and in-frame only. The DNA gave D and trimming, while V, J and clone size come from that table. The profile covers some 300,000 clones, with over 75% appearing a single time and 0.8% to 1% taken by the ten largest. Participants were placed into cohorts based on the clinical history they reported. Recovery among Cohort 3 donors was established by two negative PCRs, clearance, or symptom resolution. The sequenced sample consisted of PBMCs or T cells enriched from blood (not recorded which). The TCR comes from a woman aged 25 to 45 who had recovered from COVID-19.

The CDR3: CASSQCQGAPGTEAFF. CDR3 sequence (DNA): TGTGCCAGCAGCCAATGTCAGGGGGCGCCGGGCACTGAAGCTTTCTTT. The chain has TRBV3-1 (or the pseudogene TRBV3-2) and TRBJ1-1; 8 bases are a match to TRBD1. Germline V lookup: CDR1 LGHDT, CDR2 YNNKEL (reference sequence). CDR3 length: 16 residues. J gave up 4 bases and V 2 bases, and 9 bases lay outside the gene matches.